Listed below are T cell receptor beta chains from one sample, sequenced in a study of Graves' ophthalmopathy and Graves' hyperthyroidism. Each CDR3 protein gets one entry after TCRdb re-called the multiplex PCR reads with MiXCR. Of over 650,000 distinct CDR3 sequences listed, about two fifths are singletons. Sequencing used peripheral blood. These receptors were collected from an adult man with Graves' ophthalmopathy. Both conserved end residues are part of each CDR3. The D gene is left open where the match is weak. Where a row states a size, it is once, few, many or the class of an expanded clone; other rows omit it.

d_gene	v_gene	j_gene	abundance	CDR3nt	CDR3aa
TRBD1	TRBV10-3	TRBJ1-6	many	TGTGCCAGCAGACGACAGGGAGTGACTTCACCCCTCCACTTT	CASRRQGVTSPLHF
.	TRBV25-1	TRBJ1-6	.	TGTGCCAGCAGTGAGCATGCAGGGACGGAAAATTCACCCCTCCACTTT	CASSEHAGTENSPLHF
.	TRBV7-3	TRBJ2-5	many	TGTGCCAGCAGCATAGGGGGTACAGAGACCCAGTACTTC	CASSIGGTETQYF
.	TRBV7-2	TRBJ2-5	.	TGTGCCAGCAGCCCCGGACGGTACCAGCCCCAGTACTTC	CASSPGRYQPQYF
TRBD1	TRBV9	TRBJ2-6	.	TGTGCCAGCAGCCCGGGGACAGGGATCGGGGCCAACGTCCTGACTTTC	CASSPGTGIGANVLTF
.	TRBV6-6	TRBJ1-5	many	TGTGCCAGCAGCCCAAGGAGGGAGGGTCAGCCCCAGCATTTT	CASSPRREGQPQHF
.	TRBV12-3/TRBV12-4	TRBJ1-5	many	TGTGCCAGCAGTTTCGCCGGCAATCAGCCCCAGCATTTT	CASSFAGNQPQHF
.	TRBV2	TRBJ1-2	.	TGTGCTAGATTCGGGGGTGGCGGCTACACCTTC	CARFGGGGYTF
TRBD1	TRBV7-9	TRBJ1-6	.	TGTGCCAGCAGTCGACAGGACAGGGTGAATTCACCCCTCCACTTT	CASSRQDRVNSPLHF
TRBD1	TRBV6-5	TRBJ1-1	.	TGTGCCAGCAGTCTAGACAGGGACGCTTATGAAGCTTTCTTT	CASSLDRDAYEAFF
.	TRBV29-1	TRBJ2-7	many	TGCAGCGTTGACCCAGGGGGGGGCAGCTCCTACGAGCAGTACTTC	CSVDPGGGSSYEQYF
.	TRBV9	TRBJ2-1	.	TGTGCCAGCAGCGTAGCTAGCTCGCAAAGAGGCAATGAGCAGTTCTTC	CASSVASSQRGNEQFF
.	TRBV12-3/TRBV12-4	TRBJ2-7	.	TGTGCCAGCAGTTTATCGCAGCCGTCGACCTACGAGCAGTACTTC	CASSLSQPSTYEQYF
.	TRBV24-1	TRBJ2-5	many	TGTGCCACCAGTGATCCGCGGGTACCTAAAGAGACCCAGTACTTC	CATSDPRVPKETQYF
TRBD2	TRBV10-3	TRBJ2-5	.	TGTGCCATCAGTGAGTCAAGAGCGGGGGTTTCTAGCACAGATACGCAGTACTTC	CAISESRAGVSSTDTQYF
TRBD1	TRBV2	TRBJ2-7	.	TGTGCCAGCAGTGCTCCGACAGGGGATCTCAACGAGCAGTACTTC	CASSAPTGDLNEQYF
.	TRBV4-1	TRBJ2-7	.	TGCGCCAGCAGCCAAGAAGGACTTAAGTACGAGCAGTACTTC	CASSQEGLKYEQYF
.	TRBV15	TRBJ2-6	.	TGTGCCACCAGCAGGGATGTCCAACAGGTTAACACTGAAGCTTTC	CATSRDVQQVNTEAF
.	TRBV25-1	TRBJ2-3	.	TGTGCCAGCAGCCAGTGGCAGAGCACAGATACGCAGTATTTT	CASSQWQSTDTQYF
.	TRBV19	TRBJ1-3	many	TGTGCCAGTAGTATCCCCGGACGGTACTCTGGAAACACCATATATTTT	CASSIPGRYSGNTIYF
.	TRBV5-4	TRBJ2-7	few	TGTGCCAGCAGCTCAGCTAGCGTGAGCTCCTACGAGCAGTACTTC	CASSSASVSSYEQYF
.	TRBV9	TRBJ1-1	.	TGTGCCAGCAGATACGGGACATCCCCCCTCACTGAAGCTTTCTTT	CASRYGTSPLTEAFF
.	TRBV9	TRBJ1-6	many	TGTGCCAGCAGCGTAGAAGGACAGAATCGGGCACCCCTCCACTTT	CASSVEGQNRAPLHF
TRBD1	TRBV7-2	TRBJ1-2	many	TGTGCCAGCAGACCGACAGGGAAGCTTTCCGGCTACACCTTC	CASRPTGKLSGYTF
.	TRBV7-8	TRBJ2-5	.	TGTGCCAGCACTGCAGGACTGGAAGAGACCCAGTACTTC	CASTAGLEETQYF
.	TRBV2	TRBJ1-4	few	TGTGCCTCCAGCATCCAGAACAATGAAAAACTGTTTTTT	CASSIQNNEKLFF
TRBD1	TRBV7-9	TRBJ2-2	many	TGTGCCAGCACACTCTCGCAGGGGGCGGACGGGGAGCTGTTTTTT	CASTLSQGADGELFF
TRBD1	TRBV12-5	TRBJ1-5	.	TGTGCTAGTGACCTCGGACAGGGACCTCAGCCCCAGCATTTT	CASDLGQGPQPQHF
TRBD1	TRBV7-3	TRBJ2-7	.	TGTGCCAGCAGCTCCGGACAGGGCAAAGAGCAGTACTTC	CASSSGQGKEQYF
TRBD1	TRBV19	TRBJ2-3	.	TGTGCCAATAGCTTCGATCAGGGGGAAGATACGCAGTATTTT	CANSFDQGEDTQYF
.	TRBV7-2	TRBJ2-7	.	TGCGCCAGCAGCAGTGGACGGGGGGCATACGAGCAGTACTTC	CASSSGRGAYEQYF
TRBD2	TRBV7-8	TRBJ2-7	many	TGTGCCAGCAGCTCCCAGCCACTAGCGGGTGACTACGAGCAGTACTTC	CASSSQPLAGDYEQYF
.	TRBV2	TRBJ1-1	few	TGTGCCAGCGCGGGGGGGGCCCCGAACACTGAAGCTTTCTTT	CASAGGAPNTEAFF
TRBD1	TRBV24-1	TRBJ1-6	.	TGTGCGATAACAGGGGAGGGATCACCCCTCCACTTT	CAITGEGSPLHF
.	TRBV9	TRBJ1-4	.	TGTGCCAGCAGCGGCGGGGGCAATGAAAAACTGTTTTTT	CASSGGGNEKLFF
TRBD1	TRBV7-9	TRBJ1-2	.	TGTGCCAGCAGTTCAGGGGGGTTGGCATTCGGTGGCTACACCTTC	CASSSGGLAFGGYTF
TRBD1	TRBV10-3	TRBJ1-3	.	TGTGCCATCAGTGGGGGGACAGGAAGCTCTGGAAACACCATATATTTT	CAISGGTGSSGNTIYF
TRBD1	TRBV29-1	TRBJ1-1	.	TGCAGCGTGGGGACAGGGGATGGCACTGAAGCTTTCTTT	CSVGTGDGTEAFF
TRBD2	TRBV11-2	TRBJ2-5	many	TGTGCCAGCAGCTATCGACTAGCGGGGGGCCAAGAGACCCAGTACTTC	CASSYRLAGGQETQYF
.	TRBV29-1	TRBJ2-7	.	TGCAGCGTTGAAGAGGGGGAGGCTGGGGGTGAGCAGTACTTC	CSVEEGEAGGEQYF
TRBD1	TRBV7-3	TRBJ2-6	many	TGTGCCAGCAGCCGACAGGGGGCGGGAGGGGCCAACGTCCTGACTTTC	CASSRQGAGGANVLTF
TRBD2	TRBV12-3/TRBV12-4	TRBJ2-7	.	TGTGCCAGCAGTTTTAAAGCGGGGGGAGCCTACGAGCAGTACTTC	CASSFKAGGAYEQYF
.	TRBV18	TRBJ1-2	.	TGTGCCAGCTCACCACCTGACAATGGCTACACCTTC	CASSPPDNGYTF
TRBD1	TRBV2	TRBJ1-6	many	TGTGCCACCGTGGACAGGGTAAATTCACCCCTCCACTTT	CATVDRVNSPLHF
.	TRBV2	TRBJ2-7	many	TGTGCCAGCAGTGATATGTTCTACGAGCAGTACTTC	CASSDMFYEQYF
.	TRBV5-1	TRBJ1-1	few	TGCGCCAGCAGCTTTCAGGGGACGGGCACTGAAGCTTTCTTT	CASSFQGTGTEAFF